This T cell receptor (beta chain) was recorded in a study of monozygotic twins with inflammatory bowel disease. There were eight separate reactions per sample in which cDNA was made. TCRdb re-called the 5' RACE reads, yielding one record per CDR3 amino acid sequence without DNA. Listed are roughly 120,000 distinct CDR3 sequences; roughly an eighth falls within the top ten. Germline CDR1 and CDR2: SGHRS and YFSETQ. The CDR3 has 16 amino acids. The source is a human donor with ulcerative colitis or Crohn's disease, or a healthy co-twin of an affected twin (not recorded which). The sequenced sample was blood. The rearrangement joins TRBV5-1 to TRBJ2-3; TCRdb designates TRBD1, a call that cannot be tested without DNA. The CDR3 spells CASTEPPLIGTDTQYF.